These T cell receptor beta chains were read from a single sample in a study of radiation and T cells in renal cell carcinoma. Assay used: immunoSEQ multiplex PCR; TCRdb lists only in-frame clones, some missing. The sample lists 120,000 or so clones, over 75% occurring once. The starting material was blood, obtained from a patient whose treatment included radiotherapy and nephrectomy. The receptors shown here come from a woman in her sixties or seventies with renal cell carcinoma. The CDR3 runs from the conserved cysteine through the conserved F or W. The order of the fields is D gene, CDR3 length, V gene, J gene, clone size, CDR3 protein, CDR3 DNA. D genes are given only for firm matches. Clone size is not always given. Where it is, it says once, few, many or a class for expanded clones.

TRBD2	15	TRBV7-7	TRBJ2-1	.	CASSSLAGGPNEQFF	TGTGCTAGCAGCTCGCTAGCGGGAGGGCCGAATGAGCAGTTCTTC
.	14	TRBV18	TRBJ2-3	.	CASSPGMASDTQYF	TGTGCCAGCTCACCAGGGATGGCCTCAGATACGCAGTATTTT
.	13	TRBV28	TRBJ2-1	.	CASSLVVLDEQFF	TGTGCCAGCAGTTTGGTGGTTTTGGATGAGCAGTTCTTC
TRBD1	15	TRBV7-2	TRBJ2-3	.	CASSPQTGIADTQYF	TGTGCCAGCAGCCCACAGACAGGGATAGCAGATACGCAGTATTTT
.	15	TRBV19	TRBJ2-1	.	CASNEGGSSYNEQFF	TGTGCCAGTAACGAGGGGGGGAGTTCCTACAATGAGCAGTTCTTC
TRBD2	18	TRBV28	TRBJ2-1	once	CASSLGQPPGGPLNEQFF	TGTGCCAGCAGTCTAGGACAGCCACCGGGGGGGCCCCTCAATGAGCAGTTCTTC
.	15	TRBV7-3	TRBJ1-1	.	CASSLKTGPNTEAFF	TGTGCCAGCAGCTTAAAAACAGGACCTAACACTGAAGCTTTCTTT
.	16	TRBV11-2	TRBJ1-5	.	CASSLNEGVSNQPQHF	TGTGCCAGCAGCTTAAACGAGGGCGTCAGCAATCAGCCCCAGCATTTT
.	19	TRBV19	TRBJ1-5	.	CASSPQATGLRASNQPQHF	TGTGCCAGTAGTCCCCAAGCGACTGGGCTTAGGGCTAGCAATCAGCCCCAGCATTTT
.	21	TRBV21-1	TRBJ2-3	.	CASSKEWPQDTSGGGPDTQYF	TGTGCCAGCAGCAAAGAGTGGCCACAAGACACTAGCGGAGGGGGGCCAGATACGCAGTATTTT
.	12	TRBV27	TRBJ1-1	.	CASSSVNTEAFF	TGTGCCAGCAGTTCTGTGAACACTGAAGCTTTCTTT
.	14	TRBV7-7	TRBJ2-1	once	CASSLAGTINEQFF	TGTGCTAGCAGCTTAGCCGGGACCATCAATGAGCAGTTCTTC
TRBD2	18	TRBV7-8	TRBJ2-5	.	CASSQWGGLAGERETQYF	TGTGCCAGCAGCCAATGGGGAGGACTAGCGGGAGAGAGAGAGACCCAGTACTTC
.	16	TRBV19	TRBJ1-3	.	CASSIDGAASGNTIYF	TGTGCCAGTAGTATAGATGGGGCGGCCTCTGGAAACACCATATATTTT
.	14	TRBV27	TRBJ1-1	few	CASSFLAGSTEAFF	TGTGCCAGCAGTTTTCTCGCAGGGTCAACTGAAGCTTTCTTT
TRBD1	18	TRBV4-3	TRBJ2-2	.	CASSQDRDRGPNTGELFF	TGCGCCAGCAGCCAAGATAGGGACAGGGGCCCGAACACCGGGGAGCTGTTTTTT
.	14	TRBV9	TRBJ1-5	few	CASSVEGGNRPQHF	TGTGCCAGCAGCGTAGAGGGAGGGAACAGACCCCAGCATTTT
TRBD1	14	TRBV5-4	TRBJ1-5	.	CASILLQGRQPQHF	TGTGCCAGCATCCTTTTACAGGGGAGGCAGCCCCAGCATTTT
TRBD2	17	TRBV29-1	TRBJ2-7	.	CSVCDYGGNRPSYEQYF	TGCAGCGTTTGTGATTACGGGGGGAACAGGCCCTCCTACGAGCAGTACTTC
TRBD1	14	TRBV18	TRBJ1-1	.	CASSKQGGTTEAFF	TGTGCCAGCTCAAAGCAGGGGGGGACCACTGAAGCTTTCTTT
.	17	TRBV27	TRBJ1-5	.	CASSPWAEATGNQPQHF	TGTGCCAGCAGCCCCTGGGCGGAGGCTACCGGCAATCAGCCCCAGCATTTT
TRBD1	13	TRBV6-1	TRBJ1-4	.	CASRGQGREKLFF	TGTGCCAGCAGGGGACAGGGAAGGGAAAAACTGTTTTTT
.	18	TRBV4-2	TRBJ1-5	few	CASSQDLGQALHNQPQHF	TGTGCCAGCAGCCAAGATTTGGGCCAGGCCCTCCACAATCAGCCCCAGCATTTT
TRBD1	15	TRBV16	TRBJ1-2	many	CASSQWKGAPYGYTF	TGTGCCAGCAGCCAATGGAAGGGGGCCCCCTATGGCTACACCTTC
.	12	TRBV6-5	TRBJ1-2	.	CASSEQAYGYTF	TGTGCCAGCAGTGAACAAGCCTATGGCTACACCTTC
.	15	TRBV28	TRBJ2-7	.	CASSLPRARKMEQYF	TGTGCCAGCAGCCTGCCCCGGGCCAGGAAGATGGAGCAGTACTTC
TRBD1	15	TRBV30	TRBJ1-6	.	CAWEEGAIYNSPLHF	TGTGCCTGGGAGGAGGGGGCGATCTATAATTCACCCCTCCACTTT
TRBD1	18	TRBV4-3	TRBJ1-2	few	CASSPGMRGPRANYGYTF	TGCGCCAGCAGCCCGGGGATGAGGGGGCCAAGAGCTAACTATGGCTACACCTTC
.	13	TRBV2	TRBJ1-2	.	CASSEGVGYGYTF	TGTGCCAGCAGTGAGGGGGTAGGCTATGGCTACACCTTC
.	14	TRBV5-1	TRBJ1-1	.	CASSWKGPDTEAFF	TGCGCCAGCAGCTGGAAGGGGCCAGACACTGAAGCTTTCTTT
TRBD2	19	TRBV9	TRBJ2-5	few	CASSVAPGTSGSGVGTQYF	TGTGCCAGCAGCGTGGCTCCCGGGACTAGCGGGAGTGGGGTCGGGACCCAGTACTTC
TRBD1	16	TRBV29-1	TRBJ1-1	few	CSVSNPGTGLETEAFF	TGCAGCGTATCTAACCCCGGGACAGGGTTGGAGACTGAAGCTTTCTTT
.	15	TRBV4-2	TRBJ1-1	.	CASSQEPRGRTEAFF	TGTGCCAGCAGCCAAGAGCCCCGAGGACGGACTGAAGCTTTCTTT
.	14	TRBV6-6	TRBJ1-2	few	CASSPSDSGYGYTF	TGTGCCAGCAGCCCCTCGGACAGTGGTTATGGCTACACCTTC
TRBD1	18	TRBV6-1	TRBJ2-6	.	CASSENYRGLGGANVLTF	TGTGCCAGCAGTGAAAACTACAGGGGCTTGGGTGGGGCCAACGTCCTGACTTTC
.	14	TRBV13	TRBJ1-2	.	CASSLGQSNYGYTF	TGTGCCAGCAGCTTAGGGCAAAGTAACTATGGCTACACCTTC
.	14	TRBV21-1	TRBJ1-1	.	CASSKRKENTEAFF	TGTGCCAGCAGCAAACGGAAAGAGAACACTGAAGCTTTCTTT
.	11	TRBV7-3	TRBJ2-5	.	CASSFGETQYF	TGTGCCAGCAGCTTTGGCGAGACCCAGTACTTC
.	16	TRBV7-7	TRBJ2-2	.	CASSLAEPQGTGELFF	TGTGCTAGCAGCTTAGCAGAACCCCAGGGGACCGGGGAGCTGTTTTTT
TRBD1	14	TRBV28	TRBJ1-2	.	CASSATGTGGGYTF	TGTGCCAGCAGTGCCACCGGGACAGGAGGAGGCTACACCTTC
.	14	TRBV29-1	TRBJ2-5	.	CSVERQGQQETQYF	TGCAGCGTTGAACGGCAGGGCCAACAAGAGACCCAGTACTTC
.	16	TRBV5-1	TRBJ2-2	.	CASSLGRSANTGELFF	TGCGCCAGCAGCTTGGGGAGGAGCGCGAACACCGGGGAGCTGTTTTTT
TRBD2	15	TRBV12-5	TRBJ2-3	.	CASGAGLAETDTQYF	TGTGCTAGTGGCGCGGGACTAGCAGAAACAGATACGCAGTATTTT
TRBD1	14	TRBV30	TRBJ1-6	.	CAWLTTGVNSPLHF	TGTGCCTGGCTCACGACAGGGGTAAATTCACCCCTCCACTTT
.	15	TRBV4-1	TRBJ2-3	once	CASSQDDRKSDTQYF	TGCGCCAGCAGCCAAGACGACAGGAAGAGTGACACGCAGTATTTT
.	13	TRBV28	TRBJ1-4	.	CATTGPPNEKLFF	TGTGCCACCACGGGACCGCCTAATGAAAAACTGTTTTTT
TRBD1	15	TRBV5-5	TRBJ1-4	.	CASSGTGDSNEKLFF	TGTGCCAGCAGCGGAACGGGGGACAGCAATGAAAAACTGTTTTTT
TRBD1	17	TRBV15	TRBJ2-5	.	CATSRGRTGGFIETQYF	TGTGCCACCAGCAGAGGCCGGACAGGGGGATTTATTGAGACCCAGTACTTC
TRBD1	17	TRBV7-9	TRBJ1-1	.	CASSDTPSTGRNTEAFF	TGTGCCAGCAGCGATACCCCGTCGACAGGGAGGAACACTGAAGCTTTCTTT
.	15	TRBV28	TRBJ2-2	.	CASTPLGTNTGELFF	TGTGCCAGCACCCCTCTTGGCACGAACACCGGGGAGCTGTTTTTT
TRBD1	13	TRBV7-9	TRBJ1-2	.	CASSPGQGDGYTF	TGTGCCAGCAGCCCGGGACAGGGAGACGGCTACACCTTC
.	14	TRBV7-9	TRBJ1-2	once	CASSLGGAIYGYTF	TGTGCCAGCAGCTTAGGGGGGGCTATCTATGGCTACACCTTC
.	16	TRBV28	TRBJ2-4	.	CASSPTGALAKNIQYF	TGTGCCAGCAGTCCGACAGGAGCTCTAGCCAAAAACATTCAGTACTTC
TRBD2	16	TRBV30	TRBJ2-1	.	CAWSPTGLAGYNEQFF	TGTGCCTGGAGTCCGACCGGACTAGCGGGCTACAATGAGCAGTTCTTC
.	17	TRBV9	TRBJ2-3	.	CASSVGEWEFTADTQYF	TGTGCCAGCAGCGTAGGGGAATGGGAATTCACGGCAGATACGCAGTATTTT
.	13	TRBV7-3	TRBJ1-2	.	CASSLNRDSGYTF	TGTGCCAGCAGCTTGAACAGGGATAGTGGCTACACCTTC
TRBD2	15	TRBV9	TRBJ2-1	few	CASSSGLAAYNEQFF	TGTGCCAGCAGCTCGGGACTAGCTGCCTACAATGAGCAGTTCTTC